The 30 T cell receptor beta chains in this list originate from one sample, sequenced in a study of cytomegalovirus exposure and HLA in healthy donors. The PCR contained 60 Vbeta and 13 Jbeta primers. Clones were sequenced by immunoSEQ multiplex PCR, and TCRdb holds only the in-frame ones, with some missing. This sample has 250,000 to 350,000 clones, with 86% found just once. Sequencing used PBMCs. These TCRs come from a middle-aged man in good health and CMV-seropositive.

V and J are TRBV5-4 and TRBJ2-7; no clear D. The CDR3 length is 15 residues. Trimming cost V 0 bases and J 0 bases, with 10 bases left between them. In germline, CDR1 is SGHNT, CDR2 YYREEE (reference sequence). In DNA, the CDR3 is TGTGCCAGCAGCTTGGGAGGTGGCAGCTCCTACGAGCAGTACTTC. This gives the protein CASSLGGGSSYEQYF.

The rearrangement joins TRBV28 to TRBJ2-5, with TRBD2 matching 7 bases. The V segment lost 6 bases and the J segment 5 bases; nucleotides outside the gene matches: 18. CDR3 length: 17 residues. The germline CDR1 and CDR2 sequences are MDHEN and SYDVKM. The CDR3 region has the DNA TGTGCCAGCAGCTCCCACTATTCGGGGGAGGGCCGGGAGACCCAGTACTTC. It is translated as CASSSHYSGEGRETQYF.

The chain is built from TRBV11-2 and TRBJ2-2; D ambiguous. V was clipped by 4 bases and J by 4 bases, with 19 bases between them. Germline values: CDR1 SGHAT, CDR2 FQNNGV. The CDR3 covers 17 residues. CDR3 sequence: CASSSPRREPGTGELFF. The DNA for the CDR3 is TGTGCCAGCAGCTCACCCCGCAGAGAGCCGGGCACCGGGGAGCTGTTTTTT.

The chain uses TRBV28 and TRBJ1-1; D perhaps matches TRBD1 (6 bases). The V and J ends lost 6 bases and 0 bases respectively, with 8 bases between them. CDR3 length: 13 residues. Germline CDR1 reads MDHEN; CDR2 reads SYDVKM. The CDR3 here is CASRGAMNTEAFF. The CDR3 DNA follows: TGTGCCAGCAGGGGGGCAATGAACACTGAAGCTTTCTTT.

The CDR3 DNA is TGTGCCAGCAGCTTCTCGACAGGCTACTACGAGCAGTACTTC. Translating it yields CASSFSTGYYEQYF. V gene TRBV7-9 combines with J gene TRBJ2-7; TRBD1 is a possible D gene (6 bases). Germline V gene data show CDR1 as SEHNR and CDR2 as FQNEAQ (reference sequence). The CDR3 covers 14 residues. V dropped 3 bases and J dropped 3 bases, with 12 bases sitting between them.

V is TRBV4-1 and J is TRBJ2-7, with 8 bases matching TRBD1. Trimming at V came to 2 bases and at J to 6 bases, leaving 6 bases not matched to a gene. CDR3 length: 14 residues. Germline V gene lookup returns CDR1 MGHRA and CDR2 YSYEKL. CDR3 protein: CASSQLGQGGEQYF. Here the CDR3 DNA reads TGCGCCAGCAGCCAACTCGGACAGGGTGGCGAGCAGTACTTC.

This chain joins TRBV15 and TRBJ2-1, with D perhaps matching TRBD1 (6 bases). This CDR3 is built from 15 residues. The germline gives CDR1 LNHNV, CDR2 YYDKDF (reference sequence). Trimming cost V 3 bases and J 3 bases, with 12 bases left between them. Here the CDR3 DNA reads TGTGCCACCAGCAGGGACAGCGTTAACTACAATGAGCAGTTCTTC. Its protein is CATSRDSVNYNEQFF. The variable domain in full, completed from reference TRBV15 and TRBJ2-1, reads DAMVIQNPRYQVTQFGKPVTLSCSQTLNHNVMYWYQQKSSQAPKLLFHYYDKDFNNEADTPDNFQSRRPNTSFCFLDIRSPGLGDTAMYLCATSRDSVNYNEQFFGPGTRLTVL.

A note on this clone: Mismatch with germline at one junction end may stem from a read error. V gene TRBV2 combines with J gene TRBJ2-7; 8 bases are a match to TRBD2. Germline CDR1 reads SNHLY; CDR2 reads FYNNEI. The CDR3 is made up of 15 amino acids. Here the CDR3 DNA reads TGTGCCAGCAGTCAAGCGGGGGCCATCTCCTACGAGCAGTACTTC. Protein: CASSQAGAISYEQYF.

The chain couples TRBV7-9 to TRBJ2-6; weak D call: TRBD2 (5 bases). Trimming removed 6 bases at V and 2 bases at J, with 8 bases between. CDR1 is SEHNR and CDR2 is FQNEAQ in the germline V gene (reference sequence). CDR3 length equals 14 residues. The CDR3 region is CASSWGAGANVLTF. The CDR3 region has the DNA TGTGCCAGCAGTTGGGGAGCTGGGGCCAACGTCCTGACTTTC.

The chain uses TRBV19 and TRBJ2-5; possible D gene TRBD2, 5 bases. Per the germline V gene, CDR1 is LNHDA and CDR2 is SQIVND (reference sequence). Trimming left V 1 base short and J 11 bases short, with 14 bases between. This CDR3 spans 13 amino acids. CDR3 sequence: CASSIATSWEQYF. In DNA, the CDR3 is TGTGCCAGTAGTATAGCGACTTCCTGGGAGCAGTACTTC.

The chain links TRBV7-2 to TRBJ2-1, with TRBD2 matching 12 bases. Per the germline V gene, CDR1 is SGHTA and CDR2 is FQGNSA. This CDR3 has 14 residues. Trimming at V came to 10 bases and at J to 9 bases, leaving 10 bases not matched to a gene. Here the CDR3 reads CANSRTSGVVEQFF. CDR3 nucleotides: TGTGCCAACAGTCGGACTAGCGGGGTGGTTGAGCAGTTCTTC.

This rearrangement joins TRBV4-2 to TRBJ2-7, with TRBD2 matching 8 bases. CDR3 length: 16 amino acids. Looked up from germline, CDR1 is LGHNA and CDR2 is YNFKEQ. V lost 1 base and J lost 4; bases outside the gene matches: 9. In DNA, the CDR3 is TGTGCCAGCAGCCAAGGAGTGAGTAGCGGGACGTACGAGCAGTACTTC. It is translated as CASSQGVSSGTYEQYF.

The genes are TRBV13 and TRBJ2-3; 12 bases map to TRBD2. This CDR3 has 16 amino acids. The trim removed 0 bases at V and 4 bases at J, leaving 2 bases unmatched. Germline V CDR1 and CDR2: PRHDT, FYEKMQ (reference sequence). In DNA form, the CDR3 reads TGTGCCAGCAGCTTAGGAACTAGCGGGAGGCCAGATACGCAGTATTTT. Encoded protein: CASSLGTSGRPDTQYF.

This clone occurred once. The chain combines TRBV28 with TRBJ2-3; D is unclear. The CDR3 totals 13 residues. Trimming removed 8 bases from V and 2 bases from J, with 11 bases in between. Germline V gene lookup returns CDR1 MDHEN and CDR2 SYDVKM. CDR3 protein: CASRGFYTDTQYF. CDR3 DNA: TGTGCCAGCCGCGGCTTTTACACAGATACGCAGTATTTT.

The V gene is TRBV11-2, the J gene TRBJ2-5; D is undetermined. The CDR3 runs 14 residues. Looked up from germline, CDR1 is SGHAT and CDR2 is FQNNGV. The V and J ends lost 1 base and 3 bases respectively, with 9 bases between them. The CDR3 spells CASSLVLSEETQYF. The CDR3 DNA follows: TGTGCCAGCAGCTTAGTACTATCCGAAGAGACCCAGTACTTC.

V is TRBV4-2 and J is TRBJ2-3, with 8 bases matching TRBD2. Trimming took 0 bases from V and 4 from J; bases not matched to a gene: 3. Per germline, CDR1 LGHNA and CDR2 YNFKEQ. There are 15 residues in the CDR3. The CDR3 loop is CASSQESGGADTQYF. Written as DNA, the CDR3 is TGTGCCAGCAGCCAAGAGTCGGGAGGGGCAGATACGCAGTATTTT.

J is TRBJ2-1 and V is TRBV19; 9 positions agree with TRBD2. CDR1 and CDR2 (germline): LNHDA, SQIVND (reference sequence). The CDR3 covers 15 residues. The J segment lost 7 bases and the V segment lost 4 bases, leaving 8 bases of the junction unmatched. CDR3 region: CASSTSPSGINEQFF. DNA of the CDR3: TGTGCCAGTAGTACCTCGCCTAGCGGGATTAATGAGCAGTTCTTC.

The genes are TRBV15 and TRBJ2-7; 7 positions match TRBD2. Germline V gene data show CDR1 as LNHNV and CDR2 as YYDKDF (reference sequence). V was clipped by 0 bases and J by 0 bases; unmatched bases: 5. The CDR3 covers 16 residues. CDR3 protein: CATSRDLASGSYEQYF. CDR3 DNA: TGTGCCACCAGCAGAGATCTGGCTAGCGGCTCCTACGAGCAGTACTTC.

V is TRBV5-4 and J is TRBJ2-3, with TRBD2 matching over 7 bases. Germline CDR1 reads SGHNT; CDR2 reads YYREEE (reference sequence). The CDR3 extends over 17 amino acids. Unmatched junction bases numbered 15, after V lost 8 bases and J lost 0 bases. The CDR3 here is CASNSGAPTASTDTQYF. In DNA form, the CDR3 reads TGTGCCAGTAACAGCGGGGCACCTACCGCGAGCACAGATACGCAGTATTTT.

This clone has just one count. The rearrangement joins TRBV6-5 to TRBJ2-3; the D gene is possibly TRBD2 (5 bases). This CDR3 is built from 15 residues. The V end was cut by 2 bases, the J end by 2 bases, with 11 bases between. Germline V gene sequence: CDR1 MNHEY, CDR2 SVGAGI. For the CDR3, the DNA is TGTGCCAGCAGTTACAGCGGAGCTCCCACAGATACGCAGTATTTT. Protein sequence: CASSYSGAPTDTQYF.

The rearrangement links TRBV2 to TRBJ2-5, with D perhaps TRBD1 (5 bases). Between the trimmed V and J ends, which lost 11 bases and 1 base, there was a span of 20 bases. The CDR3 sequence is 15 residues long. Germline CDR1 reads SNHLY; CDR2 reads FYNNEI. DNA of the CDR3: TGTGCCGGTACCGTGTGGGGCGGAGTCCAAGAGACCCAGTACTTC. Encoded protein: CAGTVWGGVQETQYF.

The chain has TRBV14 and TRBJ2-5; 16 nucleotides line up with TRBD2. The DNA end lines up better with TRBJ2-7; the J call may be wrong. Germline V gives CDR1 SGHDN, CDR2 FVKESK. The CDR3 has 17 residues. The DNA for the CDR3 is TGTGCCAGCAGCCCGGGACTAGCGGGAGGGCCGGCCTACGAGCAGTACTTC. This gives the protein CASSPGLAGGPAYEQYF.

This clone was seen a single time. The V call is TRBV5-4, the J call TRBJ2-5; D ambiguous. CDR1 SGHNT and CDR2 YYREEE come from the germline V gene (reference sequence). This CDR3 region has 16 residues. The V end lost 4 bases, the J end lost 5 bases, and 21 bases lay between the germline ends. This chain's CDR3 is CASSPTSQERRETQYF. The CDR3 DNA sequence: TGTGCCAGCAGCCCTACGTCCCAGGAACGCCGCGAGACCCAGTACTTC.

V is TRBV28 and J is TRBJ1-2; 7 bases are shared with TRBD1. The CDR3 totals 14 residues. V shed 3 bases and J 3 bases; nucleotides not matched to a gene: 4. The germline V gene encodes CDR1 MDHEN and CDR2 SYDVKM. CDR3 loop: CASSLRGRDYGYTF. CDR3 bases: TGTGCCAGCAGTTTGAGGGGGCGCGACTATGGCTACACCTTC.

As to this clone: Other DNA sequences in the sample encode the same CDR3. The genes are TRBV5-1 and TRBJ2-7; D gene unclear. Trimming cost V 0 bases and J 0 bases, with 7 bases left between them. The germline V gene has CDR1 SGHRS and CDR2 YFSETQ. The CDR3 is 14 amino acids. The CDR3 nucleotides are TGCGCCAGCAGCTTGGTAGTCTCCTCCTACGAGCAGTACTTC. This codes for CASSLVVSSYEQYF.

The chain employs TRBV5-3 and TRBJ2-7; no clear D. Being an ORF, TRBV5-3 has a function that is uncertain. The CDR3 extends over 12 amino acids. V was shortened by 4 bases and J by 2 bases, with 7 bases between the two germline ends. The CDR3: CARSEPTYEQYF. The CDR3 region has the DNA TGTGCCAGAAGCGAACCTACCTACGAGCAGTACTTC.

The chain is built from TRBV2 and TRBJ2-3; D possibly corresponds to TRBD2 (6 bases). CDR1 SNHLY and CDR2 FYNNEI come from the germline V gene. V lost 2 bases, J lost 3 bases, and 12 bases lay in between. The CDR3 has 15 residues. In nucleotides, the CDR3 is TGTGCCAGCAGTGAAAACCCCGGGGGTACAGATACGCAGTATTTT. Its translation is CASSENPGGTDTQYF.

This clone was detected only once. The chain couples TRBV4-3 to TRBJ2-1; TRBD2 might be the D (5 bases). This CDR3 comprises 14 residues. Germline V gene lookup returns CDR1 LGHNA and CDR2 YSLEER. The V end was cut by 0 bases, the J end by 16 bases, with 19 bases between. The CDR3 protein is CASSQEINLAREFF. CDR3 sequence (DNA): TGCGCCAGCAGCCAAGAGATCAATCTAGCCCGTGAATTCTTC.

In DNA, the CDR3 is TGTGCCAGTAGGGGGGGGGCCCAAGAGACCCAGTACTTC. This codes for CASRGGAQETQYF. This chain connects TRBV19 to TRBJ2-5; possibly TRBD2 for D (7 bases). V was cut by 6 bases and J by 1 base, with 9 bases left in between. Germline V lookup: CDR1 LNHDA, CDR2 SQIVND (reference sequence). CDR3 length: 13 residues.

V and J are TRBV29-1 and TRBJ2-5; 7 nucleotides align to TRBD2. The better agreement between TRBJ2-7 and the DNA end casts doubt on the J call. CDR3 length: 15 amino acids. Germline V gene sequence: CDR1 SQVTM, CDR2 ANQGSEA. The CDR3 loop is CSVERRESLSYEQYF. The CDR3 nucleotides read TGCAGCGTTGAAAGGCGGGAGAGCCTCTCCTACGAGCAGTACTTC.